These T cell receptor beta chains were read from a single sample in a study of cytomegalovirus exposure and HLA in healthy donors. Only in-frame clones appear in the TCRdb table, and some are missing; sequencing was by immunoSEQ multiplex PCR. The table for this sample gives around 150,000 clones. The specimen was PBMCs. The receptors were sampled from an older woman in good health and CMV-seronegative. Both conserved end residues are part of each CDR3. D genes are given only for firm matches.

D	J	V	DNA	CDR3
TRBD1	TRBJ2-3	TRBV30	TGTGCCTGGGGGATGACAGGGGGGACAGATACGCAGTATTTT	CAWGMTGGTDTQYF
.	TRBJ1-3	TRBV5-4	TGTGCCAGCAGCCCCTCCTCCGGGGGTGGAAACACCATATATTTT	CASSPSSGGGNTIYF
TRBD1	TRBJ1-2	TRBV2	TGTGCCAGCAGCCGACAGGGGGCTAGCCCCTATGGCTACACCTTC	CASSRQGASPYGYTF
TRBD1	TRBJ2-1	TRBV5-1	TGCGCCAGCAGCTTAGTGACAGGGGGCTTGAATGAGCAGTTCTTC	CASSLVTGGLNEQFF
TRBD1	TRBJ2-5	TRBV7-8	TGTGCCAGCGGACAGGGGGCGGAGACCCAGTACTTC	CASGQGAETQYF
.	TRBJ2-5	TRBV15	TGTGCCACCAGCAGAGGCGGGACGGACGAAGAGACCCAGTACTTC	CATSRGGTDEETQYF
TRBD1	TRBJ1-2	TRBV7-9	TGTGCCAGCAGCTTCCCAGGGGACAGGAGTTATGGCTACACCTTC	CASSFPGDRSYGYTF
.	TRBJ1-5	TRBV7-9	TGTGCCAGCAGCTTCACAGGGTCCAATCAGCCCCAGCATTTT	CASSFTGSNQPQHF
.	TRBJ1-6	TRBV25-1	TGTGCCAGCAGTGAACGCGGCACCCATAATTCACCCCTCCACTTT	CASSERGTHNSPLHF
.	TRBJ2-2	TRBV2	TGTGCCAGCAAAGATCGCGCGAACACCGGGGAGCTGTTTTTT	CASKDRANTGELFF
TRBD1	TRBJ2-7	TRBV4-3	TGCGCCAGCAGCCCCGGGACAGGCGGTGGCGAGCAGTACTTC	CASSPGTGGGEQYF
TRBD2	TRBJ2-3	TRBV5-4	TGTGCCAGCAGCTTGGCCCTAGCGGCCACAGATACGCAGTATTTT	CASSLALAATDTQYF
TRBD1	TRBJ1-2	TRBV6-5	TGTGCCAGCAGTTACGATGGACAGGCCGGTCGGGGCTACACCTTC	CASSYDGQAGRGYTF
TRBD2	TRBJ2-7	TRBV2	TGTGCCAGCACCCCCTGGCTAGCGGGGACCTCCTACGAGCAGTACTTC	CASTPWLAGTSYEQYF
.	TRBJ2-5	TRBV29-1	TGCAGCGCCCCGGGGAGAGCCCAAGAGACCCAGTACTTC	CSAPGRAQETQYF
TRBD2	TRBJ2-7	TRBV10-3	TGTGCCATCAGAGGGACTAGCGGCCGTAAAGAGCAGTACTTC	CAIRGTSGRKEQYF
TRBD1	TRBJ2-2	TRBV6-4	TGTGCCAGCAGTGCCGAGGGACAGGGGAACACCGGGGAGCTGTTTTTT	CASSAEGQGNTGELFF
.	TRBJ1-1	TRBV5-6	TGTGCCAGCAGCCATGAAGGGTCTTGGGGGGACACTGAAGCTTTCTTT	CASSHEGSWGDTEAFF
.	TRBJ1-1	TRBV7-9	TGTGCCAGCAGCTCCCCATCAGTAAACACTGAAGCTTTCTTT	CASSSPSVNTEAFF
.	TRBJ1-1	TRBV5-1	TGCGCCAGCAGCTCGACACCCCTGAACACTGAAGCTTTCTTT	CASSSTPLNTEAFF
.	TRBJ1-5	TRBV12-1	TGTGCCAGCAGCCTACGGACTGACGAACATAGCAATCAGCCCCAGCATTTT	CASSLRTDEHSNQPQHF
.	TRBJ1-2	TRBV6-5	TGTGCCAGCAGTTCCCCGGGTCTGAACTATGGCTACACCTTC	CASSSPGLNYGYTF
.	TRBJ1-1	TRBV19	TGTGCCAGTAGTATTGGGGGCCCGACAAACAGGTTTTGGGGAGCTTTCTTT	CASSIGGPTNRFWGAFF
.	TRBJ2-7	TRBV30	TGTGCCTGGGGAGGGGCCTACGAGCAGTACTTC	CAWGGAYEQYF
.	TRBJ2-1	TRBV11-3	TGTGCCAGCAGCTTCTCTCAACTAGCTCCCTACAATGAGCAGTTCTTC	CASSFSQLAPYNEQFF
.	TRBJ1-6	TRBV6-4	TGTGCCAGCAGCCCCACCGGGGACTATAATTCACCCCTCCACTTT	CASSPTGDYNSPLHF
TRBD2	TRBJ2-5	TRBV7-2	TGTGCCAGCAGCTTAGGACTAGCGGGAGCCGAGACCCAGTACTTC	CASSLGLAGAETQYF
TRBD1	TRBJ1-5	TRBV2	TGTGCCAGCAGTGCCGGGACAGGCTTTCGTCCCCAGCATTTT	CASSAGTGFRPQHF
.	TRBJ1-2	TRBV18	TGTGCCAGCTCACCAATAGCCGTCCATAACTACACCTTC	CASSPIAVHNYTF
.	TRBJ1-1	TRBV6-6	TGTGCCAGCAGTAAGGACAGAATGAACACTGAAGCTTTCTTT	CASSKDRMNTEAFF
TRBD1	TRBJ2-1	TRBV11-1	TGTGCCAGCAGACCGGGACAGGATATCTACAATGAGCAGTTCTTC	CASRPGQDIYNEQFF
TRBD1	TRBJ1-3	TRBV9	TGTGCCAGCAGCGCCCGGGACAGGGGAAGAGGAGACACCATATATTTT	CASSARDRGRGDTIYF
TRBD1	TRBJ2-5	TRBV28	TGTGCCAGCAGGATAACAGGGGCACAAGAGACCCAGTACTTC	CASRITGAQETQYF
.	TRBJ2-3	TRBV5-6	TGTGCCAGCAGCCCGAATAGCGGTCAAGGAACGCAGTATTTT	CASSPNSGQGTQYF
TRBD2	TRBJ2-1	TRBV9	TGTGCCAGCAGCGTTCGAGGGACTAGCGACGTAAACAATGAGCAGTTCTTC	CASSVRGTSDVNNEQFF
.	TRBJ2-2	TRBV19	TGTGCCAGTAGTATGCACAGGACCACCAGGGAGCTGTTTTTT	CASSMHRTTRELFF
TRBD2	TRBJ2-7	TRBV6-5	TGTGCCAGCACCGTGTCGTGGGAGGGCTCCTACGAGCAGTACTTC	CASTVSWEGSYEQYF
.	TRBJ1-3	TRBV2	TGTGCCAGCAGTCTCCAAAGCAGAAACACCATATATTTT	CASSLQSRNTIYF
TRBD1	TRBJ1-2	TRBV29-1	TGCAGCGTTGGATCCCCGTGGAGACAGGGAAACTATGGCTACACCTTC	CSVGSPWRQGNYGYTF
.	TRBJ2-7	TRBV18	TGTGCCAGCTCTGCAGGACAGTCCTACGAGCAGTACTTC	CASSAGQSYEQYF